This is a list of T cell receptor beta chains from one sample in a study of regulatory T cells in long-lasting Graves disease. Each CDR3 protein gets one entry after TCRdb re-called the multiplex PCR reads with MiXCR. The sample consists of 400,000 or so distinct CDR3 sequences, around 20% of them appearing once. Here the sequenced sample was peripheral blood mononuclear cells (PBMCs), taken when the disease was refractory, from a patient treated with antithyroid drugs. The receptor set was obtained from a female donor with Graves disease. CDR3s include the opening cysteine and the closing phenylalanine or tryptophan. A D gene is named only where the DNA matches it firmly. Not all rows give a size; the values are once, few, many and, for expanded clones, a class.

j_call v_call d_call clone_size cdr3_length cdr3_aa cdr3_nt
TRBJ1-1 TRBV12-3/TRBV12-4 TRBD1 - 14 CASRRQGAQTEAFF TGTGCCAGCAGACGACAGGGGGCGCAAACTGAAGCTTTCTTT
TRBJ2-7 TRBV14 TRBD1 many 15 CASSQPGTGSYEQYF TGTGCCAGCAGCCAACCCGGGACAGGGTCCTACGAGCAGTACTTC
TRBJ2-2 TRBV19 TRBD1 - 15 CASNTGTGFTGELFF TGTGCCAGTAACACCGGGACAGGTTTTACCGGGGAGCTGTTTTTT
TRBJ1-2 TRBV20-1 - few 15 CSASWGKRAFLGYTF TGCAGTGCGAGCTGGGGAAAGAGGGCCTTCCTTGGCTACACCTTC
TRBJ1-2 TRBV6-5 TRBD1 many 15 CASSYPPPGQYGYTF TGTGCCAGCAGTTACCCGCCTCCGGGACAGTACGGCTACACCTTC
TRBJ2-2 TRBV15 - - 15 CATSKRRLNTGELFF TGTGCCACCAGCAAGAGACGCTTGAACACCGGGGAGCTGTTTTTT
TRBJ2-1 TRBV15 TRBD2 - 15 CATSRGTSGSNEQFF TGTGCCACCAGCAGAGGGACTAGCGGGAGCAATGAGCAGTTCTTC
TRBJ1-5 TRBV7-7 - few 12 CASSLFSQPQHF TGTGCTAGCAGCCTCTTTTCACAGCCCCAGCATTTT
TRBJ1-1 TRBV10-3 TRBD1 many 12 CAIRTGDTEAFF TGTGCCATCAGAACAGGGGACACTGAAGCTTTCTTT
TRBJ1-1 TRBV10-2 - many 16 CASSVGVLEWNTEAFF TGCGCCAGCAGTGTCGGGGTGCTTGAGTGGAACACTGAAGCTTTCTTT
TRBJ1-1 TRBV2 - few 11 CASSEGLPAFF TGTGCCAGCAGTGAAGGCCTCCCAGCTTTCTTT
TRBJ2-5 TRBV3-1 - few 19 CASSQDRSRPGQRQETQYF TGTGCCAGCAGCCAAGACCGGAGCAGGCCAGGGCAAAGACAAGAGACCCAGTACTTC
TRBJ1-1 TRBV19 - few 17 CASSKERGRGLNTEAFF TGTGCCAGTAGTAAGGAACGGGGCAGGGGATTGAACACTGAAGCTTTCTTT
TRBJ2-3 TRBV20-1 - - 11 CSARPGDTQYF TGCAGTGCTAGACCGGGGGATACGCAGTATTTT
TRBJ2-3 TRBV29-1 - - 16 CSVELRNVDSTDTQYF TGCAGCGTTGAGCTGCGGAACGTAGATAGCACAGATACGCAGTATTTT
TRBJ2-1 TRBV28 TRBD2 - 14 CASLSSGTYNEQFF TGTGCCAGCTTGTCTAGCGGGACCTACAATGAGCAGTTCTTC
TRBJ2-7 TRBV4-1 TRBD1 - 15 CASSYRDREDHEQYF TGCGCCAGCAGCTACCGGGACAGGGAGGACCACGAGCAGTACTTC
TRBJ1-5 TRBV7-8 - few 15 CASSLDRGENQPQHF TGTGCCAGCAGCTTAGACCGGGGGGAGAATCAGCCCCAGCATTTT
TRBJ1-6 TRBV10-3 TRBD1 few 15 CAISDSRQGSTPLHF TGTGCCATCAGTGACTCTCGACAGGGATCAACACCCCTCCACTTT
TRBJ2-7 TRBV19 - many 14 CASKDGRLGDEQYF TGTGCCAGTAAGGACGGACGTCTCGGGGACGAGCAGTACTTC
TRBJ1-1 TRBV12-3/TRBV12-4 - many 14 CASSWGRGDTEAFF TGTGCCAGCAGTTGGGGCAGAGGGGACACTGAAGCTTTCTTT
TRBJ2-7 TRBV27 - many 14 CASALGVAAYEQYF TGTGCCAGCGCATTAGGGGTGGCAGCCTACGAGCAGTACTTC
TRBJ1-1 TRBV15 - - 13 CATSRVANTEAFF TGTGCCACCAGCAGGGTCGCGAACACTGAAGCTTTCTTT
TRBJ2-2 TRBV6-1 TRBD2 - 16 CASRLPGLASGGELFF TGTGCCAGCAGGCTCCCGGGACTAGCTTCTGGCGGGGAGCTGTTTTTT
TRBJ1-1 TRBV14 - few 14 CASSPQGRNTEAFF TGTGCCAGCAGCCCTCAGGGCAGGAACACTGAAGCTTTCTTT
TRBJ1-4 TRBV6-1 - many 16 CASSEAEGTRREKLFF TGTGCCAGCAGTGAAGCGGAAGGGACGAGGAGGGAAAAACTGTTTTTT
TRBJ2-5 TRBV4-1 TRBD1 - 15 CASSRQGGPGETQYF TGCGCCAGCAGCCGACAGGGGGGTCCGGGGGAGACCCAGTACTTC
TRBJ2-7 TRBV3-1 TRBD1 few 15 CASSQGTGRNHEQYF TGTGCCAGCAGCCAAGGGACAGGGAGGAACCACGAGCAGTACTTC
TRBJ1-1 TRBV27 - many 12 CASGGPSPEAFF TGTGCCAGCGGAGGACCCAGCCCTGAAGCTTTCTTT
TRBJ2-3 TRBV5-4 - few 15 CASSLEADRTDTQYF TGTGCCAGCAGCTTGGAAGCAGACCGCACAGATACGCAGTATTTT
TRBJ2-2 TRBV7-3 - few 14 CASSLDYNTGELFF TGTGCCAGCAGCTTGGACTATAACACCGGGGAGCTGTTTTTT
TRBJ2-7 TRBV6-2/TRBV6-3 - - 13 CASSLRVNYEQYF TGTGCCAGCAGTCTCCGGGTCAACTACGAGCAGTACTTC
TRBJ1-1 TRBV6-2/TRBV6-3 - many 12 CASSYLATEAFF TGTGCCAGCAGTTACTTAGCGACTGAAGCTTTCTTT
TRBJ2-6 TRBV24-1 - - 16 CATSDRKSSGANVLTF TGTGCCACCAGTGATCGTAAGTCCTCTGGGGCCAACGTCCTGACTTTC
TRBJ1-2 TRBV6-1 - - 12 CASREGPYGYTF TGTGCCAGCAGGGAGGGACCGTATGGCTACACCTTC
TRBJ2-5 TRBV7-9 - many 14 CASSRAFGTETQYF TGTGCCAGCAGCCGAGCTTTCGGGACAGAGACCCAGTACTTC
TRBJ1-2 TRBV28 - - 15 CASRTFQVSPYGYTF TGTGCCAGCAGAACGTTCCAGGTTTCCCCTTATGGCTACACCTTC
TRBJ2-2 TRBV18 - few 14 CASSPGPRGPELFF TGTGCCAGCTCACCAGGTCCTCGGGGCCCGGAGCTGTTTTTT
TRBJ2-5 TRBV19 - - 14 CASSIQGGQETQYF TGTGCCAGTAGTATCCAGGGCGGACAAGAGACCCAGTACTTC
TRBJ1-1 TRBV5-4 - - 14 CASSLETWNTEAFF TGTGCCAGCAGCTTGGAGACATGGAACACTGAAGCTTTCTTT
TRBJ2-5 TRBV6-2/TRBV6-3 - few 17 CASSYSRGTGDRETQYF TGTGCCAGCAGTTACTCGAGAGGGACTGGAGACCGAGAGACCCAGTACTTC
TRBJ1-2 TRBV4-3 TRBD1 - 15 CASSQGQGPNYGYTF TGCGCCAGCAGCCAAGGACAGGGTCCTAACTATGGCTACACCTTC
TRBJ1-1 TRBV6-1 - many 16 CASRLYPGGPNTEAFF TGTGCCAGCAGACTTTATCCCGGGGGGCCTAACACTGAAGCTTTCTTT
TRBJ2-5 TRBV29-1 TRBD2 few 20 CSVGDRIWTSGSEEKETQYF TGCAGCGTTGGTGACAGGATTTGGACTAGCGGGAGCGAAGAAAAAGAGACCCAGTACTTC
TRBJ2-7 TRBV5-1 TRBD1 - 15 CASRRAGTGSNEQYF TGCGCCAGCAGACGTGCCGGGACAGGGTCCAACGAGCAGTACTTC
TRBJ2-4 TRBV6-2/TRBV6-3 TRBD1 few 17 CASSYEQGAGAKNIQYF TGTGCCAGCAGTTACGAACAGGGGGCTGGCGCCAAAAACATTCAGTACTTC
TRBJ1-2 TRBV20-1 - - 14 CSAREQGNFYGYTF TGCAGTGCTAGAGAACAGGGAAACTTCTATGGCTACACCTTC
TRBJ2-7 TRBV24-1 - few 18 CATSDLQVAGLPCDEQYF TGTGCCACCAGTGATTTGCAAGTAGCAGGATTGCCTTGTGACGAGCAGTACTTC
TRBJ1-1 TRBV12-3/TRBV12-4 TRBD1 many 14 CASSYRQGLTEAFF TGTGCCAGCAGTTACCGACAGGGGCTTACTGAAGCTTTCTTT
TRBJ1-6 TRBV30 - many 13 CAWRLGGDSPLHF TGTGCCTGGAGACTGGGGGGGGATTCACCCCTCCACTTT
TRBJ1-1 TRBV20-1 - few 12 CSAIPRDPQAFF TGCAGTGCTATTCCACGGGACCCCCAAGCTTTCTTT
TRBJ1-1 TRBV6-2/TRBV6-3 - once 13 CASSDPGRTEAFF TGTGCCAGCAGCGACCCTGGGAGGACTGAAGCTTTCTTT
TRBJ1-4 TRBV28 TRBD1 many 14 CASRPTGTDEKLFF TGTGCCAGCAGACCGACAGGGACTGATGAAAAACTGTTTTTT
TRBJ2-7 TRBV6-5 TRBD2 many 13 CASSLGLTYEQYF TGTGCCAGCAGTTTGGGACTAACCTACGAGCAGTACTTC
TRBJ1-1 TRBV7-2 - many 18 CASSLRSPNTLLGTEAFF TGTGCCAGCAGCTTACGATCGCCAAACACCCTTTTGGGCACTGAAGCTTTCTTT
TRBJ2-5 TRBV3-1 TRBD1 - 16 CASSRGTGGWQETQYF TGTGCCAGCAGCCGCGGGACAGGGGGTTGGCAAGAGACCCAGTACTTC
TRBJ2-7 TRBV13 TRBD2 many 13 CASQLAGGLEQYF TGTGCCAGCCAATTAGCGGGAGGGCTCGAGCAGTACTTC
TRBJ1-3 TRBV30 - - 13 CAWRAGAGNTIYF TGTGCCTGGAGGGCAGGGGCTGGAAACACCATATATTTT
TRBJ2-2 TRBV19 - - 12 CASAQVTGELFF TGTGCCAGTGCTCAGGTTACCGGGGAGCTGTTTTTT
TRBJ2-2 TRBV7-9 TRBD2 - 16 CASSSTSGYYTGELFF TGTGCCAGCAGCTCGACTAGCGGGTATTACACCGGGGAGCTGTTTTTT